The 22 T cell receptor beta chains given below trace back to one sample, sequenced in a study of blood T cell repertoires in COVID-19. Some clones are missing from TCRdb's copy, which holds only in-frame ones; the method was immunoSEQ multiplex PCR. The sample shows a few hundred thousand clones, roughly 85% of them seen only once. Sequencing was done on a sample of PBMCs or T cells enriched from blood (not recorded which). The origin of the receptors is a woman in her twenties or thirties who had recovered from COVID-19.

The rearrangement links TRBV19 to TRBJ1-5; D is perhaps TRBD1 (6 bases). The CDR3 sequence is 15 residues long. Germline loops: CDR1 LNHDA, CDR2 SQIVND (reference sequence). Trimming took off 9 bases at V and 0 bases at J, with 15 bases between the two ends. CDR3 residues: CASRTEPYSNQPQHF. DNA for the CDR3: TGTGCCAGCAGGACAGAACCTTATAGCAATCAGCCCCAGCATTTT.

The CDR3: CASSKQEHSNQPQHF. DNA of the CDR3: TGTGCCAGTAGTAAACAGGAGCATAGCAATCAGCCCCAGCATTTT. The gene calls are TRBV19 and TRBJ1-5, with D perhaps TRBD1 (5 bases). Germline V gene sequence: CDR1 LNHDA, CDR2 SQIVND (reference sequence). The V gene lost 4 bases and the J gene lost 0 bases, with 10 bases spanning the gap. This CDR3 has 15 amino acids.

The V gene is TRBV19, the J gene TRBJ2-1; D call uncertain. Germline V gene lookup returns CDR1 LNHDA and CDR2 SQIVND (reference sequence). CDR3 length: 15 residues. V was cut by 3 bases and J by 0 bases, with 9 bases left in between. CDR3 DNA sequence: TGTGCCAGTAGTATCGAGTGGAGCTCCTACAATGAGCAGTTCTTC. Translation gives CASSIEWSSYNEQFF.

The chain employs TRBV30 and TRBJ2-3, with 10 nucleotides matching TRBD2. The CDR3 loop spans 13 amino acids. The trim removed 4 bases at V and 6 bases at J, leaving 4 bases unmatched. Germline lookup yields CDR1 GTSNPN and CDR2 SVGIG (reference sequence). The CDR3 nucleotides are TGTGCCTGGACGGAGCGGGGGGGCGATACGCAGTATTTT. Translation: CAWTERGGDTQYF. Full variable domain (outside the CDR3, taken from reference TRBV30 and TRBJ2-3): SQTIHQWPATLVQPVGSPLSLECTVEGTSNPNLYWYRQAAGRGLQLLFYSVGIGQISSEVPQNLSASRPQDRQFILSSKKLLLSDSGFYLCAWTERGGDTQYFGPGTRLTVL.

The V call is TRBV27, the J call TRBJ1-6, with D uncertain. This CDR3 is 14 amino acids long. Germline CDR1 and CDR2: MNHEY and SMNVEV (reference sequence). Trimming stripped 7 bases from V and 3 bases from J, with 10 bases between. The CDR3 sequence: CASTRGNYNSPLHF. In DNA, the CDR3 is TGTGCCAGCACGAGAGGAAACTATAATTCACCCCTCCACTTT.

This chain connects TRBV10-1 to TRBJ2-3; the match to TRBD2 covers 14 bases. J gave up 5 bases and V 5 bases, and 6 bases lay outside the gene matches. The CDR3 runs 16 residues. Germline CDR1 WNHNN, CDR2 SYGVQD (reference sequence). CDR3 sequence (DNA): TGCGCCAGCAGTAAGACTAGCGGGAGGGCCGAAGATACGCAGTATTTT. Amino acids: CASSKTSGRAEDTQYF.

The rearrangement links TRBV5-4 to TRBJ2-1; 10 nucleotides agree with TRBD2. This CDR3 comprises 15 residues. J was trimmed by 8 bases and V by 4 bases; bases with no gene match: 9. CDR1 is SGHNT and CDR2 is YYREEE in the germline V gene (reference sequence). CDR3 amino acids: CASSTAGGLFDEQFF. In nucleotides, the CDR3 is TGTGCCAGCAGCACAGCGGGAGGGTTATTTGATGAGCAGTTCTTC. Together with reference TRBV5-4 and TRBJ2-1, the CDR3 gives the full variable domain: ETGVTQSPTHLIKTRGQQVTLRCSSQSGHNTVSWYQQALGQGPQFIFQYYREEENGRGNFPPRFSGLQFPNYSSELNVNALELDDSALYLCASSTAGGLFDEQFFGPGTRLTVL.

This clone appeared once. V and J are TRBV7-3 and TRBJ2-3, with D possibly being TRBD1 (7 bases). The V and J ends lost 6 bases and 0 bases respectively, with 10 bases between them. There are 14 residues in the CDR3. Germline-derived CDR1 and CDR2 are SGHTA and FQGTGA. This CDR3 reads CASREGASTDTQYF. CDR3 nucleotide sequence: TGTGCCAGCAGGGAGGGGGCTAGCACAGATACGCAGTATTTT.

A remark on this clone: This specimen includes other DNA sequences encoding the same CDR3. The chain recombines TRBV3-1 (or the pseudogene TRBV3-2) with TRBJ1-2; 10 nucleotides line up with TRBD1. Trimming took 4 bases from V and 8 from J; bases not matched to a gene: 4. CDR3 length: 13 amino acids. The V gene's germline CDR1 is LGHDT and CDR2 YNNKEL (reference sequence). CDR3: CASSRGQGGGYTF. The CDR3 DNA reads TGTGCCAGCAGCCGCGGACAGGGGGGAGGCTACACCTTC.

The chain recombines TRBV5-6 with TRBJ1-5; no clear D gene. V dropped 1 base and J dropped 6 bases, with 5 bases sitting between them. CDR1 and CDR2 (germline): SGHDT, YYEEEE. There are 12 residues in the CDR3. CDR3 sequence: CASSLIGQPQHF. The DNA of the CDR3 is TGTGCCAGCAGCTTGATCGGTCAGCCCCAGCATTTT.

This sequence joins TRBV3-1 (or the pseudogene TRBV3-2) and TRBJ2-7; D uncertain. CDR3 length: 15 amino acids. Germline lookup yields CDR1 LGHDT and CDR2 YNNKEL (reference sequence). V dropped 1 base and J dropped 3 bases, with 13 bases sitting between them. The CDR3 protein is CASSQGANSYYEQYF. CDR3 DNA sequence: TGTGCCAGCAGCCAAGGGGCCAATTCGTACTACGAGCAGTACTTC.

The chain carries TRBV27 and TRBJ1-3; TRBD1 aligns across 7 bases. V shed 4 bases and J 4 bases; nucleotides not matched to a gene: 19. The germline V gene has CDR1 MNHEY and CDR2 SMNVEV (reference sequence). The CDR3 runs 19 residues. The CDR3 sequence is CASSSRQGLRSTLGNTIYF. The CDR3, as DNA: TGTGCCAGCAGTTCAAGACAGGGCCTTCGGTCAACCCTGGGAAACACCATATATTTT.

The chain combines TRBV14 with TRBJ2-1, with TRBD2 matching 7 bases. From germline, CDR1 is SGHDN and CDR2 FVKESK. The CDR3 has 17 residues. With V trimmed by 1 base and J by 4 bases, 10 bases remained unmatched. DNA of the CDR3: TGTGCCAGCAGCCAAGCACTTATTAGGGGAGGGTACAATGAGCAGTTCTTC. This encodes CASSQALIRGGYNEQFF. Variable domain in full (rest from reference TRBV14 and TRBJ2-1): EAGVTQFPSHSVIEKGQTVTLRCDPISGHDNLYWYRRVMGKEIKFLLHFVKESKQDESGMPNNRFLAERTGGTYSTLKVQPAELEDSGVYFCASSQALIRGGYNEQFFGPGTRLTVL.

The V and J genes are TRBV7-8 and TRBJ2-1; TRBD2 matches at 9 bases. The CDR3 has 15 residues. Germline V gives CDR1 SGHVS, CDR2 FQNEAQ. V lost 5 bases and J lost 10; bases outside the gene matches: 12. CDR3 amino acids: CASSPGIAGVLEQFF. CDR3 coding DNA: TGTGCCAGCAGCCCCGGGATAGCGGGGGTACTCGAGCAGTTCTTC.

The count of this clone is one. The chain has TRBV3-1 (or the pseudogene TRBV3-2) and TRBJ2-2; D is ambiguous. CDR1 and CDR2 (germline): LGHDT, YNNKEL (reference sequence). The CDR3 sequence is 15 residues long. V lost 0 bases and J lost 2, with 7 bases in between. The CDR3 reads CASSQDRVNTGELFF. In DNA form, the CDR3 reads TGTGCCAGCAGCCAAGATCGGGTTAACACCGGGGAGCTGTTTTTT.

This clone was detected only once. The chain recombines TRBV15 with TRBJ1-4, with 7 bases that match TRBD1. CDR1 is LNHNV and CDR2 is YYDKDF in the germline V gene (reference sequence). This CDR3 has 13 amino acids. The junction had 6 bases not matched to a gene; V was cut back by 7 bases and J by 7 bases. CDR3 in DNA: TGTGCCACCAATCGGGGACAGAGTGAAAAACTGTTTTTT. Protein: CATNRGQSEKLFF.

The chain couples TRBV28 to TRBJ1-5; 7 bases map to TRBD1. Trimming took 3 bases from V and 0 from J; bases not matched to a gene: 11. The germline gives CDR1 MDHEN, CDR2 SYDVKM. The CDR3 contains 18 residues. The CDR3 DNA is TGTGCCAGCAGTTTCGGGGGGGGACAGACAGATAGCAATCAGCCCCAGCATTTT. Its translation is CASSFGGGQTDSNQPQHF.

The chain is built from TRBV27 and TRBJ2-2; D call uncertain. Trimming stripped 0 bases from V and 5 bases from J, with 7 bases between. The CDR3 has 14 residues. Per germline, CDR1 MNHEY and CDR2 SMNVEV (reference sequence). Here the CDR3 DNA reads TGTGCCAGCAGTTTATCGAGCTTGACCGGGGAGCTGTTTTTT. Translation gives CASSLSSLTGELFF.

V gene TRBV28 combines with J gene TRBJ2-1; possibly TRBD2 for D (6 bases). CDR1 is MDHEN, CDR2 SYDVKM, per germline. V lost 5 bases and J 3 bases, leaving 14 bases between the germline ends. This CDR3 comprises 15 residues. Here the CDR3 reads CASSAAAGNYNEQFF. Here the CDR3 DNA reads TGTGCCAGCAGTGCCGCGGCGGGAAACTACAATGAGCAGTTCTTC.

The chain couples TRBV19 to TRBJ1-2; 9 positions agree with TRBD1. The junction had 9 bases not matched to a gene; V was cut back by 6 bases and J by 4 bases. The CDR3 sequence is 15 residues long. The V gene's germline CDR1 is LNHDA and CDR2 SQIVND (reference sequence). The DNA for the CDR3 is TGTGCCAGTAGGTCCTCCGGGACAGGGCTCTATGGCTACACCTTC. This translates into CASRSSGTGLYGYTF.

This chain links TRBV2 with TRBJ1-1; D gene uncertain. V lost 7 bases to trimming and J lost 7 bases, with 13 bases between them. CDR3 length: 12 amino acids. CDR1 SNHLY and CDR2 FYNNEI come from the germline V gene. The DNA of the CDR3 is TGTGCCAGCAACCAAGGACGGGGTGAAGCTTTCTTT. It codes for CASNQGRGEAFF.

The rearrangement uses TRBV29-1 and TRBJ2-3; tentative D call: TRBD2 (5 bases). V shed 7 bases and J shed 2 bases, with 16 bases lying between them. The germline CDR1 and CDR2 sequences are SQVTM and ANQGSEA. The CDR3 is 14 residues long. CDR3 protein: CSASRGSVTDTQYF. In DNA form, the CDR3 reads TGCAGCGCCTCCAGAGGGAGTGTCACAGATACGCAGTATTTT.